This entry lists 29 T cell receptor beta chains sequenced from one sample in a study of blood T cell repertoires in COVID-19. Measured with immunoSEQ multiplex PCR; TCRdb has only the in-frame clones, and not every one. The sample includes roughly 80,000 clones, 90% of them seen just once. Sequences were obtained from peripheral blood. The source of these receptors is a man between 60 and 75 years old with acute or convalescent COVID-19.

V and J are TRBV6-2 or TRBV6-3 and TRBJ2-6; maybe TRBD2 (5 bases). The CDR3 extends over 15 amino acids. Germline V gene data show CDR1 as MNHEY and CDR2 as SVGEGT. Trimming stripped 2 bases from V and 1 base from J, with 6 bases between. The CDR3 protein is CASSYGESGANVLTF. The DNA for the CDR3 is TGTGCCAGCAGTTACGGGGAGTCTGGGGCCAACGTCCTGACTTTC.

The rearrangement uses TRBV25-1 and TRBJ1-2; 7 nucleotides agree with TRBD1. Germline assignment: CDR1 MGHDK and CDR2 SYGVNS. The CDR3 is 14 amino acids. The trim removed 5 bases at V and 9 bases at J, leaving 12 bases unmatched. Here the CDR3 reads CASSTLGDRTSYTF. The CDR3, as DNA: TGTGCCAGCAGTACCCTCGGGGACAGAACAAGCTACACCTTC.

The chain links TRBV5-1 to TRBJ1-1; 11 bases match TRBD1. The J segment lost 3 bases and the V segment lost 6 bases, leaving 7 bases of the junction unmatched. There are 15 residues in the CDR3. The V gene's germline CDR1 is SGHRS and CDR2 YFSETQ. CDR3 sequence reads: CASTRGQGADTEAFF. In nucleotides, the CDR3 is TGCGCCAGCACCCGAGGACAGGGGGCAGACACTGAAGCTTTCTTT.

The rearrangement uses TRBV4-1 and TRBJ2-3; 7 bases are a match to TRBD2. The CDR3 spans 17 residues. Germline loops: CDR1 MGHRA, CDR2 YSYEKL. The ends lost 0 bases at V and 6 bases at J; junction bases unmatched: 12. The CDR3 coding sequence is TGCGCCAGCAGCCAAGAACTAGAAGCGGGACTTGTTGATACGCAGTATTTT. Translated: CASSQELEAGLVDTQYF.

This clone was seen a single time. The chain links TRBV19 to TRBJ1-5, with 12 bases fitting TRBD1. This CDR3 contains 18 residues. V gave up 5 bases and J gave up 4 bases; unmatched junction bases: 12. In germline, CDR1 is LNHDA, CDR2 SQIVND (reference sequence). The CDR3: CASSSRPGQGARNQPQHF. CDR3 nucleotide sequence: TGTGCCAGTAGTTCTAGACCGGGACAGGGGGCACGAAATCAGCCCCAGCATTTT.

The CDR3, as DNA: TGTGCCAGCAGCCAAGATACTAGCGGGGCGGAGGAGCAGTTCTTC. It specifies CASSQDTSGAEEQFF. The chain combines TRBV4-2 with TRBJ2-1; TRBD2 aligns across 10 bases. The CDR3 runs to 15 residues. Germline-derived CDR1 and CDR2 are LGHNA and YNFKEQ. J gave up 10 bases and V 0 bases, and 6 bases lay outside the gene matches.

The V call is TRBV7-2, the J call TRBJ1-6; D gene unclear. Between the trimmed V and J ends, which lost 5 bases and 8 bases, there was a span of 7 bases. The CDR3 is 12 amino acids. Germline loops: CDR1 SGHTA, CDR2 FQGNSA. The CDR3 DNA is TGTGCCAGCAGCAGAGAGTATTCACCCCTCCACTTT. Its translation is CASSREYSPLHF. Combining the CDR3 with reference TRBV7-2 and TRBJ1-6 gives the whole variable domain GAGVSQSPSNKVTEKGKDVELRCDPISGHTALYWYRQSLGQGLEFLIYFQGNSAPDKSGLPSDRFSAERTGGSVSTLTIQRTQQEDSAVYLCASSREYSPLHFGNGTRLTVT.

The V and J genes are TRBV19 and TRBJ2-3; unclear D gene. CDR1 and CDR2 (germline): LNHDA, SQIVND (reference sequence). The CDR3 is made up of 14 amino acids. Trimming removed 3 bases from V and 2 bases from J, with 9 bases in between. In DNA, the CDR3 is TGTGCCAGTAGTATCCAGAGGTCCACAGATACGCAGTATTTT. Translation: CASSIQRSTDTQYF.

The rearrangement joins TRBV6-2 or TRBV6-3 to TRBJ1-5; 7 bases fit TRBD1. The CDR3 runs 14 residues. Germline V lookup: CDR1 MNHEY, CDR2 SVGEGT. The J segment lost 6 bases and the V segment lost 6 bases, leaving 8 bases of the junction unmatched. CDR3 DNA sequence: TGTGCCAGCAGCCCAGTCACAGGGGTTCAGCCCCAGCATTTT. Amino acids: CASSPVTGVQPQHF.

V gene TRBV18 combines with J gene TRBJ2-3; TRBD2 matches 13 bases. V was pared by 2 bases and J by 0 bases, with 5 bases of the junction left unmatched. The CDR3 is made up of 18 amino acids. Per the germline V gene, CDR1 is KGHSH and CDR2 is LQKENI. The DNA for the CDR3 is TGTGCCAGCTCACCAATCGGGACTAGCGGGGCTAGCACAGATACGCAGTATTTT. This translates into CASSPIGTSGASTDTQYF.

The CDR3 reads CASSTGGTEAFF. The DNA of the CDR3 is TGTGCCAGCAGTACAGGGGGCACTGAAGCTTTCTTT. The rearrangement uses TRBV6-5 and TRBJ1-1; the match to TRBD1 covers 8 bases. The J segment lost 4 bases and the V segment lost 5 bases, leaving 0 bases of the junction unmatched. There are 12 residues in the CDR3. The germline CDR1 and CDR2 sequences are MNHEY and SVGAGI.

V and J are TRBV10-2 and TRBJ2-4, with TRBD2 matching 9 bases. Germline V gene lookup returns CDR1 WSHSY and CDR2 SAAADI. The junction had 9 bases not matched to a gene; V was cut back by 7 bases and J by 8 bases. The CDR3 has 14 residues. CDR3 bases: TGCGCCAGCATCGACGGAGCGGGAGGTGACATTCAGTACTTC. Amino acid sequence: CASIDGAGGDIQYF.

V gene TRBV5-6 combines with J gene TRBJ2-7; a possible D gene is TRBD2 (6 bases). V was pared by 5 bases and J by 7 bases, with 16 bases between. This CDR3 region has 13 residues. Germline-derived CDR1 and CDR2 are SGHDT and YYEEEE. CDR3 region: CASSTIGGLEQYF. The CDR3 DNA is TGTGCCAGCAGTACGATAGGAGGGCTAGAGCAGTACTTC.

The V gene is TRBV23-1, the J gene TRBJ2-1; TRBD1 agrees at 11 bases. TRBV23-1 is sorted into the ORF group, with uncertain function. There are 15 residues in the CDR3. The V and J ends lost 8 bases and 5 bases, in that order; junction bases with no gene match: 8. The CDR3 nucleotides read TGCGCCAGCGCAAGGGACAGGGGGAAGGACAATGAGCAGTTCTTC. This encodes CASARDRGKDNEQFF.

V usage is TRBV4-2 and J usage is TRBJ2-2; possible D gene TRBD1, 6 bases. The germline gives CDR1 LGHNA, CDR2 YNFKEQ. CDR3 length: 16 amino acids. The ends were cut back, 1 base at V and 5 bases at J, with 14 bases in the middle. The CDR3 region is CASSQARGGGTGELFF. The CDR3 DNA sequence: TGTGCCAGCAGCCAAGCTCGTGGGGGCGGGACCGGGGAGCTGTTTTTT.

The chain carries TRBV28 and TRBJ1-5, with TRBD1 identical over 10 bases. CDR3 length: 16 residues. After removal of 7 bases from V and 4 bases from J, the junction contained 10 bases not matched to a gene. Germline V gene lookup returns CDR1 MDHEN and CDR2 SYDVKM. CDR3 nucleotide sequence: TGTGCCAGCACTTCACCCGGGACAGGGGTAAATCAGCCCCAGCATTTT. Its protein is CASTSPGTGVNQPQHF.

The table lists this clone with a count of one. This chain joins TRBV6-5 and TRBJ1-4, with D maybe TRBD1 (6 bases). Per germline, CDR1 MNHEY and CDR2 SVGAGI. Between the trimmed V and J ends, which lost 4 bases and 0 bases, there was a span of 12 bases. This CDR3 region has 16 residues. The CDR3 sequence: CASSSAGEATNEKLFF. CDR3 bases: TGTGCCAGCAGTTCCGCAGGGGAAGCAACTAATGAAAAACTGTTTTTT.

This clone was seen once. The chain carries TRBV12-5 and TRBJ1-1; 7 nucleotides agree with TRBD1. CDR3 size: 15 residues. V gave up 2 bases and J gave up 1 base; unmatched junction bases: 4. Germline CDR1 is LGHNT and CDR2 is FRNRAP. Here the CDR3 reads CASGLIAGGNTEAFF. The CDR3 DNA reads as TGTGCTAGTGGTTTGATCGCAGGGGGGAACACTGAAGCTTTCTTT.

The gene calls are TRBV3-1 (or the pseudogene TRBV3-2) and TRBJ1-2; a weak D match, TRBD1 (6 bases). V lost 0 bases and J lost 7, with 15 bases in between. Germline V gene lookup returns CDR1 LGHDT and CDR2 YNNKEL (reference sequence). CDR3 length: 15 amino acids. The CDR3 protein is CASSQDLQGLSGYTF. In nucleotides, the CDR3 is TGTGCCAGCAGCCAAGATTTACAGGGCCTTTCTGGCTACACCTTC.

This CDR3 reads CATSTGAGPTDTQYF. For the CDR3, the DNA is TGTGCCACCAGCACTGGGGCGGGGCCCACAGATACGCAGTATTTT. The chain carries TRBV15 and TRBJ2-3, with a tentative D call TRBD2 (6 bases). CDR3 length: 15 residues. The germline V gene has CDR1 LNHNV and CDR2 YYDKDF (reference sequence). The V and J ends lost 4 bases and 2 bases respectively, with 13 bases between them.

Written as DNA, the CDR3 is TGTGCCAGCAGCGTTGGGGACAGGGGGTCCGGTGGCTACACCTTC. Amino acids: CASSVGDRGSGGYTF. The chain carries TRBV11-3 and TRBJ1-2, with 11 bases that match TRBD1. V gave up 5 bases and J gave up 7 bases; unmatched junction bases: 9. Per germline, CDR1 SGHNT and CDR2 YENEEA. This CDR3 is 15 amino acids long.

The chain joins TRBV9 to TRBJ2-4; a weak D match, TRBD2 (6 bases). V shed 3 bases and J shed 9 bases, with 16 bases lying between them. Germline V lookup: CDR1 SGDLS, CDR2 YYNGEE. The length of the CDR3 is 14 residues. CDR3 sequence reads: CASSAEGTAGIQYF. The CDR3 nucleotides are TGTGCCAGCAGCGCCGAGGGTACAGCGGGCATTCAGTACTTC.

The V and J genes are TRBV7-9 and TRBJ1-2; 7 bases map to TRBD1. V was clipped by 5 bases and J by 4 bases; unmatched bases: 7. CDR1 is SEHNR, CDR2 FQNEAQ, per germline (reference sequence). CDR3 length equals 14 residues. In DNA, the CDR3 is TGTGCCAGCAGCCAACAGGGGACCTCCTATGGCTACACCTTC. It encodes CASSQQGTSYGYTF. The entire variable domain, with the rest obtained from reference TRBV7-9 and TRBJ1-2, is as follows: DTGVSQNPRHKITKRGQNVTFRCDPISEHNRLYWYRQTLGQGPEFLTYFQNEAQLEKSRLLSDRFSAERPKGSFSTLEIQRTEQGDSAMYLCASSQQGTSYGYTFGSGTRLTVV.

As DNA, the CDR3 is TGTGCCAGCAGTTCCCCCCCCGTCGGGAGGGCCCCCTACGAGCAGTACTTC. Translation: CASSSPPVGRAPYEQYF. The chain couples TRBV27 to TRBJ2-7, with 8 nucleotides matching TRBD2. Losses at the gene ends were 4 bases for V and 2 bases for J; bases not matched to a gene: 13. CDR3 size: 17 residues. The germline CDR1 and CDR2 sequences are MNHEY and SMNVEV (reference sequence).

This clone was observed a single time. This chain uses TRBV5-6 with TRBJ2-7; no firm D call. Trimming removed 3 bases at V and 3 bases at J, with 10 bases between. This CDR3 has 13 residues. Germline loops: CDR1 SGHDT, CDR2 YYEEEE. Written as DNA, the CDR3 is TGTGCCAGCAGCTCCCCCCTAAGCTACGAGCAGTACTTC. Its protein product is CASSSPLSYEQYF.

This clone was recorded once. In DNA, the CDR3 is TGTGCCAGCAGCTTAGCGGTGGTAATGAACACTGAAGCTTTCTTT. Amino acid sequence: CASSLAVVMNTEAFF. This chain joins TRBV11-2 and TRBJ1-1; D gene ambiguous. This CDR3 comprises 15 residues. Germline CDR1 and CDR2: SGHAT and FQNNGV. V dropped 1 base and J dropped 0 bases, with 9 bases sitting between them.

V is TRBV20-1 and J is TRBJ2-7; TRBD2 might be the D (6 bases). Deletions cut 3 bases from V and 6 bases from J, with 18 bases between. In germline, CDR1 is DFQATT, CDR2 SNEGSKA (reference sequence). CDR3 length: 14 residues. The CDR3 is CSASIPGVQLEQYF. The CDR3 coding sequence is TGCAGTGCTAGTATACCGGGAGTTCAGCTCGAGCAGTACTTC.

The rearrangement joins TRBV24-1 to TRBJ2-3; the match to TRBD2 covers 11 bases. Per the germline V gene, CDR1 is KGHDR and CDR2 is SFDVKD. The V gene end was trimmed by 4 bases and the J gene end by 5 bases; junction bases not matched to a gene: 4. This CDR3 has 15 amino acids. The CDR3 DNA reads TGTGCCACCAGTGACCCAGGACTAGCGGGAGATACGCAGTATTTT. It encodes CATSDPGLAGDTQYF.

This rearrangement joins TRBV7-2 to TRBJ1-1; a possible D gene is TRBD1 (5 bases). The CDR3 is 14 amino acids. From germline, CDR1 is SGHTA and CDR2 FQGNSA. With 5 bases removed from V and 4 bases from J, the gap between germline ends came to 14 bases. The CDR3 loop is CASSQLDQGTEAFF. The DNA of the CDR3 is TGTGCCAGCAGCCAGCTGGATCAGGGCACTGAAGCTTTCTTT.